The next 14 T cell receptor beta chains were all read from a single sample in a study of cytomegalovirus exposure and HLA in healthy donors. This PCR relied on a set of 60 Vbeta primers and 13 Jbeta primers. The method was immunoSEQ multiplex PCR; TCRdb's version includes in-frame clones alone and lacks a portion of them. Of some 170,000 clones listed, roughly four fifths were seen once; the top ten hold around 4.1%. Sequenced material: PBMCs. The receptors here all came from a man aged 45-65 years in good health and CMV-seropositive.

The sample holds one count of this clone. The chain employs TRBV13 and TRBJ2-1; possibly TRBD1 for D (5 bases). The CDR3 totals 13 residues. Trimming removed 4 bases at V and 12 bases at J, with 16 bases between. Germline V lookup: CDR1 PRHDT, CDR2 FYEKMQ (reference sequence). The CDR3 spells CASSSQDNLGQFF. The CDR3 nucleotides read TGTGCCAGCAGCTCGCAGGACAATCTAGGGCAGTTCTTC.

The CDR3 sequence: CASAGTEGNEQYF. DNA of the CDR3: TGTGCCAGTGCCGGGACGGAGGGAAACGAGCAGTACTTC. This chain links TRBV6-1 with TRBJ2-5; a weak D match, TRBD2 (6 bases). The J call may not be correct, given that the DNA end is closer to TRBJ2-7. This CDR3 contains 13 residues. Per the germline V gene, CDR1 is MNHNS and CDR2 is SASEGT.

The chain carries TRBV18 and TRBJ2-2; 7 positions match TRBD2. The CDR3 contains 16 residues. V was clipped by 2 bases and J by 0 bases; unmatched bases: 3. CDR1 and CDR2 (germline): KGHSH, LQKENI. The CDR3 region is CASSPVTSPNTGELFF. The CDR3 coding sequence is TGTGCCAGCTCACCAGTGACTAGCCCGAACACCGGGGAGCTGTTTTTT. The complete variable domain, with remaining parts taken from reference TRBV18 and TRBJ2-2, reads NAGVMQNPRHLVRRRGQEARLRCSPMKGHSHVYWYRQLPEEGLKFMVYLQKENIIDESGMPKERFSAEFPKEGPSILRIQQVVRGDSAAYFCASSPVTSPNTGELFFGEGSRLTVL.

This clone was picked up one time. J is TRBJ2-5 and V is TRBV16, with no clear D. V was cut by 2 bases and J by 4 bases, with 8 bases left in between. The CDR3 consists of 13 residues. Per germline, CDR1 KGHSY and CDR2 FQNENV. The CDR3 bases are TGTGCCAGCAGCCAAGGGCCAACAGAGACCCAGTACTTC. Its translation is CASSQGPTETQYF.

The rearrangement links TRBV7-2 to TRBJ2-3, with 7 bases identical to TRBD1. The CDR3 runs 16 residues. Germline-derived CDR1 and CDR2 are SGHTA and FQGNSA. Trimming took 5 bases from V and 3 from J; bases not matched to a gene: 11. The CDR3 is CASSPVQGDLTDTQYF. For the CDR3, the DNA is TGTGCCAGCAGCCCGGTCCAGGGGGATTTGACAGATACGCAGTATTTT. Variable domain in full (rest from reference TRBV7-2 and TRBJ2-3): GAGVSQSPSNKVTEKGKDVELRCDPISGHTALYWYRQSLGQGLEFLIYFQGNSAPDKSGLPSDRFSAERTGGSVSTLTIQRTQQEDSAVYLCASSPVQGDLTDTQYFGPGTRLTVL.

This clone was observed a few times. This chain connects TRBV2 to TRBJ1-5; 9 nucleotides line up with TRBD1. The CDR3 sequence is 14 residues long. Per germline, CDR1 SNHLY and CDR2 FYNNEI. V dropped 6 bases and J dropped 6; count of bases not matched to a gene: 6. CDR3 in amino acids: CASRSDRGGQPQHF. DNA for the CDR3: TGTGCCAGCAGGTCAGACAGGGGGGGTCAGCCCCAGCATTTT.

The chain couples TRBV15 to TRBJ1-6; a weak D match, TRBD1 (5 bases). V shed 1 base and J shed 7 bases, with 8 bases lying between them. CDR1 and CDR2 from the germline V gene are LNHNV and YYDKDF (reference sequence). CDR3 length: 14 amino acids. The CDR3 sequence is CATSRARQNSPLHF. CDR3 DNA sequence: TGTGCCACCAGCAGAGCCCGACAGAATTCACCCCTCCACTTT.

This clone was detected only a few times. The chain is built from TRBV5-6 and TRBJ2-1; weak D call: TRBD1 (6 bases). This CDR3 contains 13 residues. Between the trimmed V and J ends, which lost 2 bases and 5 bases, there was a span of 8 bases. Germline CDR1 reads SGHDT; CDR2 reads YYEEEE. Written as DNA, the CDR3 is TGTGCCAGCAGCTTTTCAGGGGACAATGAGCAGTTCTTC. It is translated as CASSFSGDNEQFF. The full variable domain, its missing parts supplied by reference TRBV5-6 and TRBJ2-1, is DAGVTQSPTHLIKTRGQQVTLRCSPKSGHDTVSWYQQALGQGPQFIFQYYEEEERQRGNFPDRFSGHQFPNYSSELNVNALLLGDSALYLCASSFSGDNEQFFGPGTRLTVL.

The V and J genes are TRBV19 and TRBJ2-7; D is ambiguous. Germline assignment: CDR1 LNHDA and CDR2 SQIVND (reference sequence). Trimming took off 1 base at V and 3 bases at J, with 7 bases between the two ends. The CDR3 is 13 residues long. The CDR3 DNA reads TGTGCCAGTAGTATAGGCAGTAACTACGAGCAGTACTTC. Translated: CASSIGSNYEQYF.

The chain uses TRBV9 and TRBJ2-2; 8 bases line up with TRBD1. This CDR3 is 16 amino acids long. V dropped 0 bases and J dropped 3; count of bases not matched to a gene: 4. Germline CDR1 reads SGDLS; CDR2 reads YYNGEE. The CDR3 region is CASSVAQGADTGELFF. The CDR3 DNA sequence: TGTGCCAGCAGCGTAGCTCAGGGGGCGGACACCGGGGAGCTGTTTTTT.

The chain has TRBV5-6 and TRBJ2-3; 9 bases fit TRBD2. V was clipped by 1 base and J by 3 bases; unmatched bases: 12. The germline V gene encodes CDR1 SGHDT and CDR2 YYEEEE. This CDR3 contains 18 residues. For the CDR3, the DNA is TGTGCCAGCAGCTTGCTGGCGGGAGGGCCACGTGCGACAGATACGCAGTATTTT. It codes for CASSLLAGGPRATDTQYF.

V gene TRBV5-1 combines with J gene TRBJ2-5; 14 bases align to TRBD2. The V and J ends lost 0 bases and 3 bases, in that order; junction bases with no gene match: 16. The CDR3 consists of 21 residues. The germline CDR1 and CDR2 sequences are SGHRS and YFSETQ. The CDR3 loop is CASSLDSRLAGGRFGKETQYF. CDR3 in DNA: TGCGCCAGCAGCTTGGATTCTCGACTAGCGGGGGGGCGGTTCGGGAAAGAGACCCAGTACTTC.

In this sample, this clone turned up a few times. CDR3 coding DNA: TGCGCCAGCAGCTTCGGGGGGTCCACAGATACGCAGTATTTT. This sequence encodes CASSFGGSTDTQYF. The V gene is TRBV5-1, the J gene TRBJ2-3, with 7 bases that match TRBD2. Trimming took 2 bases from V and 2 from J; bases not matched to a gene: 2. Germline V gene data show CDR1 as SGHRS and CDR2 as YFSETQ. CDR3 size: 14 residues.

The J gene is TRBJ2-7, the V gene TRBV7-9, with 8 bases fitting TRBD1. After removal of 5 bases from V and 1 base from J, the junction contained 4 bases not matched to a gene. Germline V gives CDR1 SEHNR, CDR2 FQNEAQ (reference sequence). This CDR3 comprises 14 residues. The CDR3 DNA follows: TGTGCCAGCAGCCCCCGGACAGGGTCCTACGAGCAGTACTTC. Its translation: CASSPRTGSYEQYF.